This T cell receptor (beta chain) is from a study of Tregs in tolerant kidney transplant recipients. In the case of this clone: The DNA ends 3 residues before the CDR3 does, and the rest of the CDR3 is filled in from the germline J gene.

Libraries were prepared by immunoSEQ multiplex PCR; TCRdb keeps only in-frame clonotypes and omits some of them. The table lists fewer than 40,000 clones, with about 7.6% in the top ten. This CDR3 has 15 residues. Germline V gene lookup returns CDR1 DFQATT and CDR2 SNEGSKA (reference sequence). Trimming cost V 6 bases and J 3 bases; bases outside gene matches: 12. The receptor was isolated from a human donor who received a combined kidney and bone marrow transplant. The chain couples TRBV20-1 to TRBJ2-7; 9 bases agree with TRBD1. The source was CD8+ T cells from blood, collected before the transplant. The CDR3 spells CSALRMLDRGYEQYF. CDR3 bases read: TGCAGTGCCCTAAGAATGCTGGACAGGGGCTACGAG.